This T cell receptor beta chain was documented in a study of shared T cell receptors in the human thymus. Clones were sequenced by immunoSEQ multiplex PCR, and TCRdb holds only the in-frame ones, with some missing. The profile shows about 380,000 clones, approximately 95% of them singletons. This TCR came from a human donor. What was sequenced was thymocytes.

The CDR3 is CASSLDRSTDTQYF. The CDR3 DNA reads as TGTGCCAGCAGTTTAGACAGAAGCACAGATACGCAGTATTTT. This chain joins TRBV27 and TRBJ2-3; D is possibly TRBD1 (5 bases). V lost 2 bases, J lost 0 bases, and 6 bases lay in between. The CDR3 spans 14 residues. The germline CDR1 and CDR2 sequences are MNHEY and SMNVEV (reference sequence).